Listed below are T cell receptor beta chains from one sample, sequenced in a study of blood T cell repertoires in COVID-19. The method was immunoSEQ multiplex PCR; TCRdb's version includes in-frame clones alone and lacks a portion of them. The sample has some 330,000 clones; approximately 90% are singletons. Material for sequencing was peripheral blood. The receptors were gathered from a woman in her forties or fifties with active or convalescent COVID-19. Each CDR3 is given without its conserved first and last residue. Each record gives: J gene, V gene, CDR3 protein.

TRBJ2-7 TRBV6-5 ASTNRGYYEQY
TRBJ1-3 TRBV6-5 ASSTRTGLGNTIY
TRBJ1-2 TRBV4-2 ASSQGRSKGLNYGYT
TRBJ1-4 TRBV9 ASSVLATNEKLF
TRBJ2-7 TRBV11-1 ASSLIGGRGYEQY
TRBJ2-7 TRBV30 AWSFKGAWEQY
TRBJ1-4 TRBV4-3 ASSQDSGGARKLF
TRBJ2-7 TRBV7-2 ASSHRTGGAAYEQY
TRBJ2-3 TRBV6-5 ASSSQGNTQY
TRBJ1-5 TRBV27 ASSFLREGNQPQH
TRBJ1-2 TRBV9 ASSQSTGNYGYT
TRBJ1-1 TRBV30 AWRSRDRGQRTEAF
TRBJ2-7 TRBV11-2 ASSETLAVPVGEQY
TRBJ2-1 TRBV7-3 ASSLTTSGMGEQF
TRBJ2-7 TRBV21-1 ASSKDPPSGGDEQY
TRBJ1-4 TRBV4-1 ASSQWTGAGLEKLF
TRBJ1-4 TRBV5-5 ASSPWDRGNEKLF
TRBJ1-4 TRBV4-2 ASSQDTGGRSNEKLF
TRBJ2-5 TRBV11-2 ASSPTGRRGGETQY
TRBJ2-3 TRBV18 ASSPNSGLAGGPTDTQY
TRBJ1-4 TRBV16 ASSQVDAAATNEKLF
TRBJ2-1 TRBV6-1 ASSEIENNEQF
TRBJ2-1 TRBV7-6 ASSSVTGLLNEQF
TRBJ1-2 TRBV14 ASSQGGDDYGYT
TRBJ2-7 TRBV5-4 ASSSGGSASYEQY
TRBJ2-3 TRBV29-1 SSLDSGRALTDTQY
TRBJ1-2 TRBV27 ASSWGGDNYGYT
TRBJ1-3 TRBV5-6 ASSSWGTYENTIY
TRBJ1-4 TRBV6-5 ASSYSRAVGKLF
TRBJ1-6 TRBV9 ASSASVNSPLH
TRBJ2-7 TRBV11-2 ASSIVKGTFEQY
TRBJ1-2 TRBV5-4 ASSLVRDRGSNYGYT
TRBJ2-1 TRBV30 ASRGGLGAYNEQF
TRBJ1-3 TRBV16 ASSQSGTGGNTIY
TRBJ1-6 TRBV30 AWKAGEGSYNSPLH
TRBJ2-5 TRBV5-4 ASSSGLISGETQY
TRBJ2-5 TRBV10-3 AISGASGSVVETQY
TRBJ2-7 TRBV7-8 ASSLSAGATLEQY
TRBJ2-7 TRBV2 ASTGTFLRSYEQY
TRBJ1-5 TRBV18 ASSPSPGGNQPQH
TRBJ1-2 TRBV27 ASSPRQENYGYT
TRBJ1-5 TRBV7-2 ASSLGTGAHQPQH
TRBJ2-7 TRBV2 ASSILAGALTSYEQY
TRBJ1-2 TRBV4-3 ASSPRSRGHNGYT
TRBJ2-1 TRBV4-2 ASSPSRSSGRVTSYNEQF
TRBJ1-1 TRBV9 ASSVGQGAGEAF
TRBJ1-3 TRBV7-9 ASSFEQFLGSAGNTIY
TRBJ1-1 TRBV7-2 ASSYDRATEAF
TRBJ1-3 TRBV10-2 ASSGLNRGSGNTIY
TRBJ2-2 TRBV27 ASSPSISPGLAENTGELF
TRBJ2-3 TRBV5-1 ASSLSGDTDTQY
TRBJ2-1 TRBV9 ASSQGTGNNEQF
TRBJ2-2 TRBV7-8 ASSLETGGNTGELF
TRBJ2-3 TRBV29-1 SVADRLAGDTQY
TRBJ2-1 TRBV10-3 AISEPPTSGRTWPYNEQF